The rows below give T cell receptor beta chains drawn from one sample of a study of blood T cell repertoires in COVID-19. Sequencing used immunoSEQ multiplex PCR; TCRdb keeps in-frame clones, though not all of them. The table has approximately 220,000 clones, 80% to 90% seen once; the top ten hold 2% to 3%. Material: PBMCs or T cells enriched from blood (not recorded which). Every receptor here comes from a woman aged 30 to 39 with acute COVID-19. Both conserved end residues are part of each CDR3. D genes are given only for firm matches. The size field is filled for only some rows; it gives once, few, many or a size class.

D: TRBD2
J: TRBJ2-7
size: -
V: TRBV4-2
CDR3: CASSQDLRLGGGAREQYF
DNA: TGTGCCAGCAGCCAAGATCTTCGTTTGGGCGGGGGGGCCCGCGAGCAGTACTTC

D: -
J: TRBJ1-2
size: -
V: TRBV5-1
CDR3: CASSPGRGYYGYTF
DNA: TGCGCCAGCAGCCCTGGGAGAGGGTACTATGGCTACACCTTC

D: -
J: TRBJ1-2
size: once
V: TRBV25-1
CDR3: CASSLASTYGYTF
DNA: TGTGCCAGCAGCTTAGCGTCGACCTATGGCTACACCTTC

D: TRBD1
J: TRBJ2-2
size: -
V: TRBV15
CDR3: CATSRDRSGELFF
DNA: TGTGCCACCAGCAGGGACAGGTCCGGGGAGCTGTTTTTT

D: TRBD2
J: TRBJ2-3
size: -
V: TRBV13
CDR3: CASRQGLAGGTQYF
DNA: TGTGCCAGCAGACAAGGACTAGCGGGGGGAACGCAGTATTTT

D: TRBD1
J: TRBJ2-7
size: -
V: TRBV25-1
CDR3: CASSPGTGSYEQYF
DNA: TGTGCCAGCAGCCCCGGGACAGGGTCCTACGAGCAGTACTTC

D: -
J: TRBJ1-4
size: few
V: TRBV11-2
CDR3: CASSLEISTNEKLFF
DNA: TGTGCCAGCAGCTTAGAAATATCAACTAATGAAAAACTGTTTTTT

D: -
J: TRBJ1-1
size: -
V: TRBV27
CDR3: CASSLGPEAFF
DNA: TGTGCCAGCAGTTTGGGCCCCGAAGCTTTCTTT

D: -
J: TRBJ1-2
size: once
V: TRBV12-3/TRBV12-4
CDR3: CASRGGILGGYTF
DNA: TGTGCCAGCCGCGGGGGGATCCTGGGGGGCTACACCTTC

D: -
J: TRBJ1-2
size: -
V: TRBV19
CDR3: CASSHTWRGGRGYGYTF
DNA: TGTGCCAGTAGTCATACGTGGAGGGGGGGTAGAGGCTATGGCTACACCTTC

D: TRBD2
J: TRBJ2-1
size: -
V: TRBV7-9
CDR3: CASSPTPSGTRDEQFF
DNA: TGTGCCAGCAGCCCAACCCCGAGTGGGACTAGGGATGAGCAGTTCTTC

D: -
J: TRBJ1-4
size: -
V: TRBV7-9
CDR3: CASSLQGPTNEKLFF
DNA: TGTGCCAGCAGCCTCCAGGGTCCAACTAATGAAAAACTGTTTTTT

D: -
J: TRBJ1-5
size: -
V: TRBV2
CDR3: CASSGAPRKPQHF
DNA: TGTGCCAGCAGTGGGGCCCCCCGGAAGCCCCAGCATTTT

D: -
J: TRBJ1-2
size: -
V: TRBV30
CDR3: CAWRPANYGYTF
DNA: TGTGCCTGGAGGCCAGCGAACTATGGCTACACCTTC

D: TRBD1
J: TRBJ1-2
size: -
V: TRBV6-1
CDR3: CASSEEQGAGYTF
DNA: TGTGCCAGCAGTGAAGAGCAGGGGGCTGGCTACACCTTC

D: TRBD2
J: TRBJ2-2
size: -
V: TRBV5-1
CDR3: CASSFVLAHGELFF
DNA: TGCGCCAGCAGCTTCGTACTAGCGCACGGGGAGCTGTTTTTT

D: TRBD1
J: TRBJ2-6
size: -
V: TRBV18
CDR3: CASSPPPTGAPARSGANVLTF
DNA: TGTGCCAGCTCACCACCGCCGACAGGGGCCCCTGCCCGGTCTGGGGCCAACGTCCTGACTTTC

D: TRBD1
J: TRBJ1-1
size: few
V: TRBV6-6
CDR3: CASRDPDREENTEAFF
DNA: TGTGCCAGCAGGGACCCCGACAGGGAAGAGAACACTGAAGCTTTCTTT

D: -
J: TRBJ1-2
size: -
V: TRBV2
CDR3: CASSEIGADVYGYTF
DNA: TGTGCCAGCAGTGAAATAGGGGCGGATGTCTATGGCTACACCTTC

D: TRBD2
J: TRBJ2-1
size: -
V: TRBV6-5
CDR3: CASSTSGINNEQFF
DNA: TGTGCCAGCAGTACTAGCGGGATAAACAATGAGCAGTTCTTC

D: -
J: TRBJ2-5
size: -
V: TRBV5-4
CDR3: CASSLDNQETQYF
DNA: TGTGCCAGCAGCTTGGACAACCAAGAGACCCAGTACTTC

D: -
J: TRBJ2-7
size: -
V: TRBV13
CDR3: CASSTQGYSYEQYF
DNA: TGTGCCAGCAGCACGCAGGGTTATTCCTACGAGCAGTACTTC

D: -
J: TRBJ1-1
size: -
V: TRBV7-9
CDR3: CASSLRRLNTEAFF
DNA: TGTGCCAGCAGCTTAAGGCGGCTGAACACTGAAGCTTTCTTT

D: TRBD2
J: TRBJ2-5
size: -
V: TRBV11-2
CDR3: CASSFLAGGPEETQYF
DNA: TGTGCCAGCAGCTTCTTAGCGGGGGGGCCGGAAGAGACCCAGTACTTC

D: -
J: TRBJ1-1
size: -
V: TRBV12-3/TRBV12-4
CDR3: CASSHYKNTEAFF
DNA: TGTGCCAGCAGTCACTACAAGAACACTGAAGCTTTCTTT

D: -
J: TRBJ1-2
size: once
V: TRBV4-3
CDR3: CASSQDVDGRGVGYTF
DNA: TGCGCCAGCAGCCAAGATGTAGATGGCAGGGGAGTTGGCTACACCTTC

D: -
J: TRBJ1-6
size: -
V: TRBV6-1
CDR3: CASSGGRGPENSPLHF
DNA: TGTGCCAGCAGTGGGGGGCGAGGCCCCGAAAATTCACCCCTCCACTTT

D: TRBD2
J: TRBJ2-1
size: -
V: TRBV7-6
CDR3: CASSLGTSVYNEQFF
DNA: TGTGCCAGCAGCTTAGGGACTAGCGTGTACAATGAGCAGTTCTTC

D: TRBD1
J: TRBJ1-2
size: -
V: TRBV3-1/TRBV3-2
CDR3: CASSQVTDRDYYGYTF
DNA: TGTGCCAGCAGCCAAGTAACGGACAGGGATTACTATGGCTACACCTTC

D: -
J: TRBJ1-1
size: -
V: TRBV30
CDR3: CAWSVSQGMGEAFF
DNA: TGTGCCTGGAGTGTGTCCCAGGGGATGGGTGAAGCTTTCTTT

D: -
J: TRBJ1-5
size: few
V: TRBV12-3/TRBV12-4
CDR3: CASRTGREEPQHF
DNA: TGTGCCAGCAGAACAGGGCGGGAGGAGCCCCAGCATTTT

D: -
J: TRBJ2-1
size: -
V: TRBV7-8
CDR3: CASSLVTGGWGRVSYNEQFF
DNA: TGTGCCAGCAGCTTAGTTACTGGGGGGTGGGGCAGAGTCTCCTACAATGAGCAGTTCTTC

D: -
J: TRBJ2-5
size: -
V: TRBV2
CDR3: CASSEDGQGGGTQYF
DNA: TGTGCCAGCAGTGAAGACGGGCAGGGGGGAGGGACCCAGTACTTC

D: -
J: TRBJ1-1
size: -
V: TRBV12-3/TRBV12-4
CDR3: CASSLGDTEAFF
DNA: TGTGCCAGCAGTTTAGGAGACACTGAAGCTTTCTTT

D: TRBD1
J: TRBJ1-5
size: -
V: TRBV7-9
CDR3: CASSHGQASNQPQHF
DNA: TGTGCCAGCAGCCACGGACAGGCTAGCAATCAGCCCCAGCATTTT

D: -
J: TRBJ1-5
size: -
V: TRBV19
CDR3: CASSMVQGQPQHF
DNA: TGTGCCAGTAGTATGGTACAGGGCCAGCCCCAGCATTTT

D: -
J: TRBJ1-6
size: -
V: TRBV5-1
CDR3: CASSRVEDSPLHF
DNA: TGCGCCAGCAGCAGAGTCGAGGATTCACCCCTCCACTTT

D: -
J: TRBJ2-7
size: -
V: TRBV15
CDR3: CATSREPTEQYF
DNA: TGTGCCACCAGCAGAGAACCGACAGAGCAGTACTTC

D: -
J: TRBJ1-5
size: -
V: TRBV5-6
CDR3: CASSLTGNQPQHF
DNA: TGTGCCAGCAGCTTGACAGGGAATCAGCCCCAGCATTTT

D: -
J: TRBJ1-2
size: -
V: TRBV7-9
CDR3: CASSLRAVAGDGYTF
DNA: TGTGCCAGCAGCTTAAGGGCTGTGGCGGGGGATGGCTACACCTTC

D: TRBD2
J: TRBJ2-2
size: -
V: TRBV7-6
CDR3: CASSPLGGGEAGELFF
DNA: TGTGCCAGCAGCCCCTTAGGCGGGGGGGAGGCCGGGGAGCTGTTTTTT

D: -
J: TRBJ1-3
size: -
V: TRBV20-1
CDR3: CSASTGSLDTIYF
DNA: TGCAGTGCTAGTACGGGGAGTTTAGACACCATATATTTT

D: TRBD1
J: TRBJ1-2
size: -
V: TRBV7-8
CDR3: CASSLFQGEVDYGYTF
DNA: TGTGCCAGCAGCTTATTCCAGGGGGAAGTCGACTATGGCTACACCTTC

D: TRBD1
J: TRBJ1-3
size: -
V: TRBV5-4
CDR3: CASSLPRGSGNTIYF
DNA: TGTGCCAGCAGCCTTCCCAGGGGGTCTGGAAACACCATATATTTT

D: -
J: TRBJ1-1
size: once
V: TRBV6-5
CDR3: CASSYFRVRETEAFF
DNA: TGTGCCAGCAGTTACTTTCGGGTGAGGGAAACTGAAGCTTTCTTT

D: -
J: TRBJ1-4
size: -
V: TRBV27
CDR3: CASRFTGATNEKLFF
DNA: TGTGCCAGCAGATTTACAGGAGCAACTAATGAAAAACTGTTTTTT